These 18 T cell receptor beta chains share one sample of origin, sequenced in a study of cytomegalovirus exposure and HLA in healthy donors. The PCR ran on 60 Vbeta and 13 Jbeta primers. Some clones are missing from TCRdb's copy, which holds only in-frame ones; the method was immunoSEQ multiplex PCR. The repertoire has 130,000 to 150,000 clones, roughly four fifths of them found once; the top ten carry around a tenth. Sequenced: PBMCs. The receptor source for this set is a woman aged 55-69 years in good health and CMV-seropositive.

This chain connects TRBV9 to TRBJ2-2; perhaps TRBD1 as D (6 bases). V was cut by 3 bases and J by 8 bases, with 26 bases left in between. The CDR3 totals 18 residues. The germline V gene has CDR1 SGDLS and CDR2 YYNGEE. The CDR3 DNA reads TGTGCCAGCAGCGCCGGGATACGGGGCAGGGGATCTATTGGGGAGCTGTTTTTT. It yields the protein CASSAGIRGRGSIGELFF.

The V call is TRBV30, the J call TRBJ2-7; TRBD2 agrees at 14 bases. V lost 5 bases and J lost 2; bases outside the gene matches: 8. CDR1 GTSNPN and CDR2 SVGIG come from the germline V gene (reference sequence). The CDR3 is made up of 16 amino acids. CDR3 loop: CAWGKQGLAGAYEQYF. As DNA, the CDR3 is TGTGCCTGGGGAAAACAGGGACTAGCGGGAGCCTACGAGCAGTACTTC.

The chain joins TRBV6-5 to TRBJ1-2; TRBD1 matches 8 bases. V shed 6 bases, J shed 10 bases, and the junction held 10 bases outside the gene matches. The germline gives CDR1 MNHEY, CDR2 SVGAGI. CDR3 size: 13 residues. Here the CDR3 reads CASRLGTGQDYTF. The CDR3 coding sequence is TGTGCCAGCAGACTCGGGACAGGTCAGGACTACACCTTC.

This clone was observed a single time. The chain has TRBV4-3 and TRBJ2-7; 8 nucleotides match TRBD1. V was pared by 0 bases and J by 1 base, with 5 bases of the junction left unmatched. The germline V gene encodes CDR1 LGHNA and CDR2 YSLEER. The CDR3 has 16 residues. The CDR3: CASSQDSDRGSYEQYF. The CDR3 DNA is TGCGCCAGCAGCCAAGACTCCGACAGGGGTTCCTACGAGCAGTACTTC.

A note on this clone: Here the CDR3 omits its conserved ending phenylalanine or tryptophan, so a read error is the likely source. Because the CDR3's place on the DNA is in doubt, the DNA is left out and the CDR3 is given as listed by TCRdb. The J gene is TRBJ2-3, the V gene TRBV1; no check of the table's D call, TRBD2, against the DNA was made. TRBV1 is assigned pseudogene status. With termini counted, the CDR3 has 10 amino acids. CDR3 region: CTSSPEREMD.

The CDR3: CASQTAGQGVYGYTF. CDR3 DNA: TGTGCCAGCCAAACCGCGGGACAGGGAGTCTATGGCTACACCTTC. The chain couples TRBV28 to TRBJ1-2; 9 bases are a match to TRBD1. The CDR3 spans 15 residues. Germline CDR1 MDHEN, CDR2 SYDVKM. The junction had 11 bases not matched to a gene; V was cut back by 8 bases and J by 4 bases.

The rearrangement joins TRBV11-3 to TRBJ2-1, with D possibly TRBD2 on 6 matching bases. Germline CDR1 SGHNT, CDR2 YENEEA. The CDR3 has 16 amino acids. Trimming took off 4 bases at V and 2 bases at J, with 15 bases between the two ends. The CDR3 DNA reads as TGTGCCAGCAGCTCCTGGGGGGAACCCCCCTACAATGAGCAGTTCTTC. Translating gives CASSSWGEPPYNEQFF.

DNA for the CDR3: TGTGCCAGCAGTTACTTATCGAGTCCCTACGAGCAGTACTTC. Amino acid sequence: CASSYLSSPYEQYF. The J gene is TRBJ2-5, the V gene TRBV6-5; unclear D gene. Matching the DNA end better, TRBJ2-7 makes the J call doubtful. CDR1 MNHEY and CDR2 SVGAGI come from the germline V gene. The CDR3 consists of 14 residues.

The chain carries TRBV4-3 and TRBJ2-7, with 12 bases that match TRBD1. J was trimmed by 6 bases and V by 1 base; bases with no gene match: 7. The CDR3 length is 16 residues. Looked up from germline, CDR1 is LGHNA and CDR2 is YSLEER. The CDR3 region has the DNA TGCGCCAGCAGCCAAGTCTCCGGGACAGGGGGCGGCGAGCAGTACTTC. Protein: CASSQVSGTGGGEQYF.

The chain combines TRBV19 with TRBJ2-5, with D maybe TRBD2 (6 bases). V lost 8 bases, J lost 0 bases, and 10 bases lay in between. The CDR3 spans 13 residues. Germline V gene data show CDR1 as LNHDA and CDR2 as SQIVND (reference sequence). CDR3 in amino acids: CASGGQNQETQYF. CDR3 coding DNA: TGTGCCAGTGGAGGGCAGAACCAAGAGACCCAGTACTTC.

The CDR3 region is CASSHGTGFSGANVLTF. In DNA, the CDR3 is TGTGCCAGCAGCCACGGGACAGGATTCTCTGGGGCCAACGTCCTGACTTTC. This chain links TRBV7-9 with TRBJ2-6; TRBD1 agrees at 8 bases. The CDR3 contains 17 residues. The V gene's germline CDR1 is SEHNR and CDR2 FQNEAQ (reference sequence). The V and J ends lost 5 bases and 0 bases, in that order; junction bases with no gene match: 6.

This clone was seen a single time. The CDR3: CASSLTGTRTSGNTIYF. The CDR3 bases are TGTGCCAGCAGCCTCACCGGGACAAGGACCTCTGGAAACACCATATATTTT. V usage is TRBV9 and J usage is TRBJ1-3; a weak D match, TRBD1 (6 bases). The length of the CDR3 is 17 residues. Trimming pared 4 bases from V and 0 bases from J, leaving 17 bases between. Germline values: CDR1 SGDLS, CDR2 YYNGEE.

The chain carries TRBV27 and TRBJ1-5; D call uncertain. The CDR3 contains 14 residues. From germline, CDR1 is MNHEY and CDR2 SMNVEV (reference sequence). Trimming took off 6 bases at V and 3 bases at J, with 12 bases between the two ends. CDR3 in amino acids: CASSLGVPNQPQHF. As DNA, the CDR3 is TGTGCCAGCAGCCTGGGAGTGCCCAATCAGCCCCAGCATTTT.

The V gene is TRBV9, the J gene TRBJ2-7; 11 bases align to TRBD2. CDR1 is SGDLS and CDR2 is YYNGEE in the germline V gene. The CDR3 has 17 amino acids. The V segment lost 3 bases and the J segment 2 bases; nucleotides outside the gene matches: 10. Here the CDR3 DNA reads TGTGCCAGCAGCGGACCCGGAGGTAGCGGGAGGGCCTACGAGCAGTACTTC. This gives the protein CASSGPGGSGRAYEQYF.

The chain carries TRBV13 and TRBJ2-5; D is possibly TRBD1 (6 bases). CDR3 length: 14 residues. Germline V gives CDR1 PRHDT, CDR2 FYEKMQ (reference sequence). V was shortened by 4 bases and J by 5 bases, with 14 bases between the two germline ends. CDR3 loop: CASSSWGQGETQYF. The CDR3 DNA reads TGTGCCAGCAGCTCGTGGGGGCAGGGGGAGACCCAGTACTTC.

This clone has only a few counts. The chain combines TRBV4-3 with TRBJ2-3, with D unresolved. V lost 1 base to trimming and J lost 5 bases, with 13 bases between them. This CDR3 region has 15 residues. Per the germline V gene, CDR1 is LGHNA and CDR2 is YSLEER. The CDR3 sequence is CASSQGWPLVDTQYF. The CDR3 region has the DNA TGCGCCAGCAGCCAAGGGTGGCCGCTGGTAGATACGCAGTATTTT.

This clone was observed once. This chain connects TRBV4-3 to TRBJ2-1; 9 nucleotides line up with TRBD2. J lost 8 bases, V lost 0 bases, and 8 bases had no gene match. Germline V gene lookup returns CDR1 LGHNA and CDR2 YSLEER. The CDR3 has 16 amino acids. CDR3 loop: CASSQEFAGGPDEQFF. The CDR3 DNA reads TGCGCCAGCAGCCAAGAGTTCGCGGGAGGGCCGGATGAGCAGTTCTTC.

This chain uses TRBV5-4 with TRBJ2-7; no definite D call. The CDR3 length is 13 residues. Germline CDR1 SGHNT, CDR2 YYREEE (reference sequence). V dropped 1 base and J dropped 3 bases, with 8 bases sitting between them. The CDR3: CASSLPSDYEQYF. CDR3 bases: TGTGCCAGCAGCTTGCCCAGCGACTACGAGCAGTACTTC. Complete variable domain (other parts from reference TRBV5-4 and TRBJ2-7): ETGVTQSPTHLIKTRGQQVTLRCSSQSGHNTVSWYQQALGQGPQFIFQYYREEENGRGNFPPRFSGLQFPNYSSELNVNALELDDSALYLCASSLPSDYEQYFGPGTRLTVT.